The 10 T cell receptor beta chains in this list originate from one sample, sequenced in a study of blood T cell repertoires in COVID-19. Clones were sequenced by immunoSEQ multiplex PCR, and TCRdb holds only the in-frame ones, with some missing. The sample comprises 140,000 to 150,000 clones, around 85% of which are singletons, and about 3% rests with the top ten. The sample comprised peripheral blood. The receptors originated from a woman in her thirties or forties with active or convalescent COVID-19.

The chain joins TRBV11-2 to TRBJ2-3; no clear D. From germline, CDR1 is SGHAT and CDR2 FQNNGV. The germline V and J ends were trimmed by 3 bases and 3 bases, with 13 bases remaining between them. The CDR3 is 15 amino acids. CDR3 protein: CASSLKKPRTDTQYF. For the CDR3, the DNA is TGTGCCAGCAGCTTGAAAAAGCCTAGGACAGATACGCAGTATTTT.

This sequence joins TRBV25-1 and TRBJ1-2; a weak D match, TRBD1 (5 bases). Trimming stripped 3 bases from V and 5 bases from J, with 10 bases between. The V gene's germline CDR1 is MGHDK and CDR2 SYGVNS. The CDR3 loop spans 13 amino acids. The CDR3: CASSDSGPYGYTF. In DNA form, the CDR3 reads TGTGCCAGCAGTGATTCAGGGCCTTATGGCTACACCTTC.

The gene calls are TRBV28 and TRBJ2-7; TRBD2 matches at 9 bases. V shed 10 bases, J shed 7 bases, and the junction held 8 bases outside the gene matches. The CDR3 totals 12 residues. Germline-derived CDR1 and CDR2 are MDHEN and SYDVKM. CDR3 bases: TGTGCCACGGGGACTAGCAAATGGGAGCAGTACTTC. It codes for CATGTSKWEQYF.

The V gene is TRBV30, the J gene TRBJ1-3, with 9 bases identical to TRBD1. Looked up from germline, CDR1 is GTSNPN and CDR2 is SVGIG (reference sequence). J was trimmed by 2 bases and V by 7 bases; bases with no gene match: 9. CDR3 size: 15 residues. For the CDR3, the DNA is TGTGCCTACAACAGGGGGCTTGTGGCTGGAAACACCATATATTTT. This encodes CAYNRGLVAGNTIYF.

The chain recombines TRBV3-1 (or the pseudogene TRBV3-2) with TRBJ1-2, with a possible D match to TRBD1 (5 bases). The V gene lost 1 base and the J gene lost 4 bases, with 13 bases spanning the gap. The V gene's germline CDR1 is LGHDT and CDR2 YNNKEL (reference sequence). This CDR3 comprises 15 residues. The CDR3 protein is CASSQGPGVGYGYTF. In nucleotides, the CDR3 is TGTGCCAGCAGCCAAGGTCCGGGGGTGGGCTATGGCTACACCTTC.

The V and J genes are TRBV28 and TRBJ1-1; TRBD1 agrees at 8 bases. V gave up 3 bases and J gave up 1 base; unmatched junction bases: 10. This CDR3 comprises 17 residues. In germline, CDR1 is MDHEN, CDR2 SYDVKM. The CDR3 DNA is TGTGCCAGCAGTTTCACAGGGCAGGGGGCACGGAACACTGAAGCTTTCTTT. Its protein product is CASSFTGQGARNTEAFF.

V gene TRBV18 combines with J gene TRBJ1-1, with TRBD1 matching 9 bases. Germline values: CDR1 KGHSH, CDR2 LQKENI. The CDR3 loop spans 12 amino acids. V shed 4 bases and J 7 bases; nucleotides not matched to a gene: 1. CDR3 DNA: TGTGCCAGCTCACAGGACAGGGGTGAAGCTTTCTTT. It encodes CASSQDRGEAFF.

This chain connects TRBV30 to TRBJ1-2; 7 bases are shared with TRBD1. This CDR3 contains 12 residues. V gave up 8 bases and J gave up 1 base; unmatched junction bases: 4. Looked up from germline, CDR1 is GTSNPN and CDR2 is SVGIG (reference sequence). The chain's CDR3 is CAVGDSNYGYTF. CDR3 in DNA: TGTGCCGTCGGGGACAGTAACTATGGCTACACCTTC.

The rearrangement links TRBV27 to TRBJ2-7, with 7 positions matching TRBD1. This CDR3 spans 14 amino acids. Germline CDR1 is MNHEY and CDR2 is SMNVEV (reference sequence). Trimming removed 5 bases from V and 7 bases from J; junction bases left unmatched: 11. Here the CDR3 reads CASSPKPDRTEQYF. The CDR3 bases are TGTGCCAGCAGTCCTAAACCGGACAGGACGGAGCAGTACTTC.

The chain has TRBV21-1 and TRBJ2-2; the table's D gene call, TRBD2, was not cross checked with the DNA. TRBV21-1 has pseudogene status. This CDR3 is built from 20 residues. The DNA of the CDR3 is TGTGCCAGCAGCAAAGATTTAGTGAGGGAGGGGCCAGGGATCACCGGGGAGCTGTTTTTT. Encoded protein: CASSKDLVREGPGITGELFF.